Listed below are T cell receptor beta chains from one sample, sequenced in a study of neoadjuvant anti-PD-1 for oral cavity cancer. Assay used: immunoSEQ multiplex PCR; TCRdb lists only in-frame clones, some missing. The sample includes around 7,500 clones, roughly 70% seen only once; the top ten take about 3%. This material consisted of PBMCs, taken after nivolumab (anti-PD-1) treatment. Source of these receptors: a person between 40 and 79 years old with oral cavity squamous cell carcinoma. Each CDR3 is given with its conserved first and last residue. D genes are given only for firm matches. Rows may omit the clone size; those that give it use once, few, many or a size class.

j_gene: TRBJ1-1
v_gene: TRBV4-3
d_gene: NA
abundance: NA
len: 14
CDR3aa: CASSPRALNTEAFF
CDR3nt: TGCGCCAGCAGCCCCAGGGCTTTGAACACTGAAGCTTTCTTT

j_gene: TRBJ1-2
v_gene: TRBV10-3
d_gene: NA
abundance: few
len: 18
CDR3aa: CAIRRGMAGAQVWDGYTF
CDR3nt: TGTGCCATCAGGAGGGGTATGGCAGGAGCACAAGTCTGGGATGGCTACACCTTC

j_gene: TRBJ1-2
v_gene: TRBV2
d_gene: TRBD1
abundance: few
len: 12
CDR3aa: CASREDREGYTF
CDR3nt: TGTGCCAGCAGGGAGGACAGGGAAGGCTACACCTTC

j_gene: TRBJ2-5
v_gene: TRBV21-1
d_gene: NA
abundance: NA
len: 17
CDR3aa: CASPSYTSGGFQETQYF
CDR3nt: TGTGCCAGTCCATCCTACACTAGCGGGGGCTTCCAAGAGACCCAGTACTTC

j_gene: TRBJ1-3
v_gene: TRBV5-6
d_gene: NA
abundance: NA
len: 11
CDR3aa: CASSLRDTIYF
CDR3nt: TGTGCCAGCAGCCTGCGGGACACCATATATTTT

j_gene: TRBJ1-3
v_gene: TRBV30
d_gene: NA
abundance: NA
len: 16
CDR3aa: CAWSAPELSTGNTIYF
CDR3nt: TGTGCCTGGAGTGCCCCGGAACTCTCAACTGGAAACACCATATATTTT

j_gene: TRBJ1-5
v_gene: TRBV6-5
d_gene: NA
abundance: NA
len: 13
CDR3aa: CASIDHSNQPQHF
CDR3nt: TGTGCCAGTATTGATCATAGCAATCAGCCCCAGCATTTT

j_gene: TRBJ1-4
v_gene: TRBV6-5
d_gene: TRBD1
abundance: NA
len: 15
CDR3aa: CASRASGTGWEKLFF
CDR3nt: TGTGCCAGCAGGGCCTCCGGGACAGGGTGGGAAAAACTGTTTTTT

j_gene: TRBJ2-3
v_gene: TRBV9
d_gene: NA
abundance: NA
len: 13
CDR3aa: CASSTERTDTQYF
CDR3nt: TGTGCCAGCAGCACCGAACGGACAGATACGCAGTATTTT

j_gene: TRBJ1-4
v_gene: TRBV7-9
d_gene: NA
abundance: NA
len: 13
CDR3aa: CASVDSGNEKLFF
CDR3nt: TGTGCCAGTGTTGACAGCGGGAATGAAAAACTGTTTTTT

j_gene: TRBJ2-1
v_gene: TRBV5-1
d_gene: TRBD1
abundance: once
len: 14
CDR3aa: CASSLGTGYNEQFF
CDR3nt: TGCGCCAGCAGCTTAGGGACAGGATACAATGAGCAGTTCTTC

j_gene: TRBJ1-6
v_gene: TRBV30
d_gene: NA
abundance: few
len: 14
CDR3aa: CAWIPRLGVSPLHF
CDR3nt: TGTGCCTGGATTCCACGCCTGGGGGTTTCACCCCTCCACTTT

j_gene: TRBJ1-2
v_gene: TRBV4-3
d_gene: NA
abundance: NA
len: 15
CDR3aa: CASSQDNAASYGYTF
CDR3nt: TGCGCCAGCAGCCAAGATAACGCAGCCAGCTATGGCTACACCTTC

j_gene: TRBJ1-1
v_gene: TRBV11-2
d_gene: TRBD1
abundance: NA
len: 14
CDR3aa: CASSFDRVGTEAFF
CDR3nt: TGTGCCAGCAGCTTTGACAGGGTGGGCACTGAAGCTTTCTTT

j_gene: TRBJ1-5
v_gene: TRBV4-1
d_gene: NA
abundance: few
len: 15
CDR3aa: CASSQGQTSNQPQHF
CDR3nt: TGCGCCAGCAGCCAAGGGCAGACTAGCAATCAGCCCCAGCATTTT

j_gene: TRBJ2-2
v_gene: TRBV4-2
d_gene: TRBD2
abundance: NA
len: 21
CDR3aa: CASSHVRSGTSGGANTGELFF
CDR3nt: TGTGCCAGCAGCCACGTTCGCAGCGGGACTAGCGGGGGCGCGAACACCGGGGAGCTGTTTTTT

j_gene: TRBJ2-1
v_gene: TRBV7-9
d_gene: TRBD2
abundance: NA
len: 15
CDR3aa: CASTPTSGAENEQFF
CDR3nt: TGTGCCAGCACCCCGACTAGCGGGGCTGAAAATGAGCAGTTCTTC

j_gene: TRBJ1-1
v_gene: TRBV4-2
d_gene: TRBD1
abundance: NA
len: 15
CDR3aa: CASSQEGTVRREAFF
CDR3nt: TGTGCCAGCAGCCAAGAGGGGACAGTCCGGCGGGAAGCTTTCTTT